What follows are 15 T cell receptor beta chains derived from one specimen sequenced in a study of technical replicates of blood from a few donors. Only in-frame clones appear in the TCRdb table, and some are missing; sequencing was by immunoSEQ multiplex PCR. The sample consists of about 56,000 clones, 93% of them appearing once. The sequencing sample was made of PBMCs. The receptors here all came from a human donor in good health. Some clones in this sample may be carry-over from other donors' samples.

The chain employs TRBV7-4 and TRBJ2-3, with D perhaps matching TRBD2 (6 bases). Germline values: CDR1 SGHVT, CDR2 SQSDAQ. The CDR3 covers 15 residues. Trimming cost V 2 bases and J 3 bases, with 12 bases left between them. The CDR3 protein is CASSLWGGITDTQYF. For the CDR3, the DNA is TGTGCCAGCAGCTTATGGGGCGGGATAACAGATACGCAGTATTTT. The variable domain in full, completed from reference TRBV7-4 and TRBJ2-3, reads GAGVSQSPRYKVAKRGRDVALRCDSISGHVTLYWYRQTLGQGSEVLTYSQSDAQRDKSGRPSGRFSAERPERSVSTLKIQRTEQGDSAVYLCASSLWGGITDTQYFGPGTRLTVL.

The CDR3 is CATSSREAASQPQHF. The CDR3 DNA reads TGTGCCACCAGCAGCAGGGAAGCCGCTAGTCAGCCCCAGCATTTT. The chain has TRBV15 and TRBJ1-5, with a weak D call TRBD1 (5 bases). Looked up from germline, CDR1 is LNHNV and CDR2 is YYDKDF (reference sequence). The V and J ends lost 3 bases and 6 bases respectively, with 15 bases between them. The CDR3 is made up of 15 amino acids.

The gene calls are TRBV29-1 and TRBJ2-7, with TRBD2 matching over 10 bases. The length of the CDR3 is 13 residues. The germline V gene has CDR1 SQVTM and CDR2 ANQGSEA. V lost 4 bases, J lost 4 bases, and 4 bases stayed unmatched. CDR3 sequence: CSVGSSGSYEQYF. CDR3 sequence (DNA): TGCAGCGTTGGTTCTAGCGGGAGTTACGAGCAGTACTTC.

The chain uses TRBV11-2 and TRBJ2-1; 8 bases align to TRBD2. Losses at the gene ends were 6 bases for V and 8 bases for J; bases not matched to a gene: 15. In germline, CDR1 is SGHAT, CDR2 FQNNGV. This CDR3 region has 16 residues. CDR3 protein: CASRPGGGRYGDEQFF. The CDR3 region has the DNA TGTGCCAGCAGGCCGGGGGGGGGTAGGTACGGCGATGAGCAGTTCTTC.

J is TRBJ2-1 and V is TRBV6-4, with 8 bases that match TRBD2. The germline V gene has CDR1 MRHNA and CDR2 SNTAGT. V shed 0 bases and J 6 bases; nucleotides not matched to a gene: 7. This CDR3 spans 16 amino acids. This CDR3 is CASSDSGLAGPNEQFF. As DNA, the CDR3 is TGTGCCAGCAGTGACTCGGGGCTAGCGGGTCCCAATGAGCAGTTCTTC.

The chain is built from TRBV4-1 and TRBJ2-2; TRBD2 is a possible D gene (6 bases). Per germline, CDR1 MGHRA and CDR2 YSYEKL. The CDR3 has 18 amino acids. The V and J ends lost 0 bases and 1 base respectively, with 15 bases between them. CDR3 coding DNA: TGCGCCAGCAGCCAAGACTCCCCCTCTAGCGTGAACACCGGGGAGCTGTTTTTT. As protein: CASSQDSPSSVNTGELFF.

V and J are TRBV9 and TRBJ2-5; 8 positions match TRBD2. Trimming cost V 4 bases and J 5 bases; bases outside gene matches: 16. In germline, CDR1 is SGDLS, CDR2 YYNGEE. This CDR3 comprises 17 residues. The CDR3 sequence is CASSPWGSGVRGETQYF. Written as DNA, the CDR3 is TGTGCCAGCAGCCCCTGGGGTAGCGGGGTTCGTGGGGAGACCCAGTACTTC. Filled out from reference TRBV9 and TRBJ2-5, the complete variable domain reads DSGVTQTPKHLITATGQRVTLRCSPRSGDLSVYWYQQSLDQGLQFLIQYYNGEERAKGNILERFSAQQFPDLHSELNLSSLELGDSALYFCASSPWGSGVRGETQYFGPGTRLLVL.

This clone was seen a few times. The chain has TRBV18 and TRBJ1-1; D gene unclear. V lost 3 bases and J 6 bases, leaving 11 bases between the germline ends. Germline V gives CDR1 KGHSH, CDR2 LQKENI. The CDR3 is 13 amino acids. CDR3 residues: CASSPFGESEAFF. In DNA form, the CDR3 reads TGTGCCAGCTCACCTTTTGGGGAGTCTGAAGCTTTCTTT.

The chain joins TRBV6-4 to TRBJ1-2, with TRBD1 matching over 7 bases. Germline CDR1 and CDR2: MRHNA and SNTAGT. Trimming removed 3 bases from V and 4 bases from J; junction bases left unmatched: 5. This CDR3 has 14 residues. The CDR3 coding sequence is TGTGCCAGCAGTGATCAACAGGGGAGCTATGGCTACACCTTC. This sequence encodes CASSDQQGSYGYTF.

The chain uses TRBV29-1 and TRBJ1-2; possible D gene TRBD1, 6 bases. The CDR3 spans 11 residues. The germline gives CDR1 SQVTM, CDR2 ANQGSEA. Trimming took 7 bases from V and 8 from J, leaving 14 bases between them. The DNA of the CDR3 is TGCAGCGCCCACAGGGTGGAAGGCTACACCTTC. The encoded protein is CSAHRVEGYTF.

CDR3 sequence: CASSQEGAVGNTIYF. DNA for the CDR3: TGCGCCAGCAGCCAAGAAGGGGCGGTTGGAAACACCATATATTTT. V gene TRBV4-3 combines with J gene TRBJ1-3, with a weak D call TRBD1 (5 bases). The germline V and J ends were trimmed by 0 bases and 3 bases, with 9 bases remaining between them. The CDR3 is 15 amino acids. Germline V gene sequence: CDR1 LGHNA, CDR2 YSLEER.

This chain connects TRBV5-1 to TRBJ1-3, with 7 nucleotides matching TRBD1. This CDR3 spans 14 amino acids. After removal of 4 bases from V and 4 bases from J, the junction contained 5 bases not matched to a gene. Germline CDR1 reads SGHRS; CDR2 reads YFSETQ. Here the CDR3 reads CASSTSTGGNTIYF. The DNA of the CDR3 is TGCGCCAGCAGCACCTCGACAGGGGGAAACACCATATATTTT.

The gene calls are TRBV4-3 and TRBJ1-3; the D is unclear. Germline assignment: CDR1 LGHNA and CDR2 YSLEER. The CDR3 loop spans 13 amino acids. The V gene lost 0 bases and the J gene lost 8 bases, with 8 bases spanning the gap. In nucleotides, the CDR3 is TGCGCCAGCAGCCAAGAGACGAGGCACACCATATATTTT. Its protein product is CASSQETRHTIYF.

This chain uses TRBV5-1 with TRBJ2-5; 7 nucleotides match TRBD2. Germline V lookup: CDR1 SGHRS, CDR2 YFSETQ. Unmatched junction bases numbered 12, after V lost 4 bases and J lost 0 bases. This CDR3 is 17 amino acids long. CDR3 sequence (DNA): TGCGCCAGCAGCAGAACTTCCGGGACTACGTACCAAGAGACCCAGTACTTC. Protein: CASSRTSGTTYQETQYF.

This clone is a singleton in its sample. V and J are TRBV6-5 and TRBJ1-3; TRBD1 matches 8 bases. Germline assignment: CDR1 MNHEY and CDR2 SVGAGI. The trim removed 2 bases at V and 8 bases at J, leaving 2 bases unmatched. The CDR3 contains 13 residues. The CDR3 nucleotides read TGTGCCAGCAGTTACGACAGGGGAGACACCATATATTTT. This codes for CASSYDRGDTIYF.